These 23 T cell receptor beta chains came from one sample sequenced in a study of blood T cell repertoires in COVID-19. Generated by immunoSEQ multiplex PCR, the TCRdb table keeps only in-frame clones and is missing some. This table has roughly 160,000 clones, about 85% appearing once. Material: peripheral blood. Every receptor here comes from a man older than 75 with COVID-19, enrolled during active disease.

The V call is TRBV10-3, the J call TRBJ2-3; 8 nucleotides match TRBD2. Germline trimming cut 1 base from V and 3 bases from J; bases unmatched to any gene: 6. The CDR3 runs to 16 residues. In germline, CDR1 is ENHRY, CDR2 SYGVKD. The chain's CDR3 is CAISEWTGGGTDTQYF. In DNA, the CDR3 is TGTGCCATCAGTGAGTGGACGGGGGGGGGAACAGATACGCAGTATTTT.

The rearrangement links TRBV24-1 to TRBJ1-2; the D gene is possibly TRBD1 (6 bases). There are 14 residues in the CDR3. Deletions cut 7 bases from V and 14 bases from J, with 25 bases between. The germline CDR1 and CDR2 sequences are KGHDR and SFDVKD. CDR3 nucleotides: TGTGCCACCAGGGCTGGCAGGGGTTATATGGTGGGAACCTTC. This translates into CATRAGRGYMVGTF.

The rearrangement links TRBV15 to TRBJ1-2; 7 positions match TRBD1. CDR1 is LNHNV, CDR2 YYDKDF, per germline (reference sequence). This CDR3 region has 15 residues. V dropped 0 bases and J dropped 3; count of bases not matched to a gene: 4. CDR3 in DNA: TGTGCCACCAGCAGAGAGGCCCAGGGGGACTATGGCTACACCTTC. It encodes CATSREAQGDYGYTF.

The V and J genes are TRBV28 and TRBJ1-4; maybe TRBD1 (6 bases). There are 14 residues in the CDR3. CDR1 is MDHEN and CDR2 is SYDVKM in the germline V gene. V lost 5 bases and J lost 6, with 13 bases in between. CDR3 sequence reads: CASSATGSDEKLFF. DNA for the CDR3: TGTGCCAGCAGTGCCACAGGGAGCGATGAAAAACTGTTTTTT. Drawing the rest from reference TRBV28 and TRBJ1-4, the complete variable domain is DVKVTQSSRYLVKRTGEKVFLECVQDMDHENMFWYRQDPGLGLRLIYFSYDVKMKEKGDIPEGYSVSREKKERFSLILESASTNQTSMYLCASSATGSDEKLFFGSGTQLSVL.

V usage is TRBV6-5 and J usage is TRBJ2-5, with D maybe TRBD2 (5 bases). The V end lost 8 bases, the J end lost 4 bases, and 17 bases lay between the germline ends. Germline lookup yields CDR1 MNHEY and CDR2 SVGAGI. The CDR3 contains 14 residues. CDR3 sequence reads: CASGRTAIGETQYF. As DNA, the CDR3 is TGTGCCAGCGGAAGGACTGCAATTGGAGAGACCCAGTACTTC.

The J gene is TRBJ1-1, the V gene TRBV6-6, with D possibly TRBD1 on 5 matching bases. The germline gives CDR1 MNHNY, CDR2 SVGAGI (reference sequence). The CDR3 is made up of 13 amino acids. The V and J ends lost 6 bases and 1 base respectively, with 9 bases between them. The CDR3 loop is CASRGATNTEAFF. DNA of the CDR3: TGTGCCAGCAGAGGGGCGACGAACACTGAAGCTTTCTTT.

The DNA of the CDR3 is TGTGCCACCAGCAGAGGCCTACAGGGGGCGGTCGAGCAGTACTTC. The encoded protein is CATSRGLQGAVEQYF. The V and J genes are TRBV15 and TRBJ2-7; 9 bases match TRBD1. This CDR3 is built from 15 residues. The V gene end was trimmed by 1 base and the J gene end by 6 bases; junction bases not matched to a gene: 7. Germline CDR1 is LNHNV and CDR2 is YYDKDF (reference sequence).

This clone was seen just once. V is TRBV6-1 and J is TRBJ1-1; D unclear. V was cut by 2 bases and J by 3 bases, with 10 bases left in between. The CDR3 contains 14 residues. Germline V gene sequence: CDR1 MNHNS, CDR2 SASEGT. The CDR3 is CASSEWMADTEAFF. The CDR3 DNA reads as TGTGCCAGCAGTGAATGGATGGCGGACACTGAAGCTTTCTTT.

The chain has TRBV5-1 and TRBJ2-7; 8 bases are shared with TRBD1. The germline CDR1 and CDR2 sequences are SGHRS and YFSETQ. The CDR3 length is 16 residues. J lost 6 bases, V lost 4 bases, and 15 bases had no gene match. CDR3 sequence: CASSGRDRSLSAEQYF. DNA for the CDR3: TGCGCCAGCAGCGGCCGGGACAGGTCGCTTTCAGCCGAGCAGTACTTC. The whole variable domain, filled in from reference TRBV5-1 and TRBJ2-7, reads KAGVTQTPRYLIKTRGQQVTLSCSPISGHRSVSWYQQTPGQGLQFLFEYFSETQRNKGNFPGRFSGRQFSNSRSEMNVSTLELGDSALYLCASSGRDRSLSAEQYFGPGTRLTVT.

V gene TRBV7-6 combines with J gene TRBJ2-3; the D gene is possibly TRBD2 (7 bases). Per the germline V gene, CDR1 is SGHVS and CDR2 is FNYEAQ. The CDR3 extends over 16 amino acids. The V end lost 5 bases, the J end lost 1 base, and 16 bases lay between the germline ends. CDR3 in amino acids: CASSPLGRGRTDTQYF. The CDR3 bases are TGTGCCAGCAGCCCCCTCGGGCGGGGGCGCACAGATACGCAGTATTTT. Full variable domain (missing parts from reference TRBV7-6 and TRBJ2-3): GAGVSQSPRYKVTKRGQDVALRCDPISGHVSLYWYRQALGQGPEFLTYFNYEAQQDKSGLPNDRFSAERPEGSISTLTIQRTEQRDSAMYRCASSPLGRGRTDTQYFGPGTRLTVL.

This chain links TRBV5-5 with TRBJ2-3; unclear D gene. From germline, CDR1 is SGHKS and CDR2 YYEKEE (reference sequence). CDR3 length equals 14 residues. The ends were cut back, 0 bases at V and 5 bases at J, with 10 bases in the middle. For the CDR3, the DNA is TGTGCCAGCAGCTTGGTTAATCTTTTAGATACGCAGTATTTT. It yields the protein CASSLVNLLDTQYF.

The chain couples TRBV28 to TRBJ2-7; D gene unclear. V dropped 3 bases and J dropped 5 bases, with 5 bases sitting between them. The CDR3 totals 11 residues. CDR1 MDHEN and CDR2 SYDVKM come from the germline V gene. CDR3: CASSLRNEQYF. The CDR3 DNA sequence: TGTGCCAGCAGTTTGAGGAACGAGCAGTACTTC.

The rearrangement joins TRBV5-1 to TRBJ2-5; D is possibly TRBD2 (5 bases). CDR3 size: 14 residues. Germline V gives CDR1 SGHRS, CDR2 YFSETQ. Between the trimmed V and J ends, which lost 0 bases and 2 bases, there was a span of 8 bases. The DNA for the CDR3 is TGCGCCAGCAGCTTGGGAGGGATACAAGAGACCCAGTACTTC. This codes for CASSLGGIQETQYF. The full variable domain, in which reference TRBV5-1 and TRBJ2-5 provide the parts outside the CDR3, is KAGVTQTPRYLIKTRGQQVTLSCSPISGHRSVSWYQQTPGQGLQFLFEYFSETQRNKGNFPGRFSGRQFSNSRSEMNVSTLELGDSALYLCASSLGGIQETQYFGPGTRLLVL.

The chain links TRBV28 to TRBJ1-3, with a weak D call TRBD1 (6 bases). Looked up from germline, CDR1 is MDHEN and CDR2 is SYDVKM. The CDR3 is 20 residues long. V lost 8 bases and J lost 0, with 29 bases in between. CDR3 sequence (DNA): TGTGCCAGCCTTCGCTCTCTAGGGGGGGGCTTAGATCTCTCTGGAAACACCATATATTTT. Translating gives CASLRSLGGGLDLSGNTIYF. Variable domain in full (rest from reference TRBV28 and TRBJ1-3): DVKVTQSSRYLVKRTGEKVFLECVQDMDHENMFWYRQDPGLGLRLIYFSYDVKMKEKGDIPEGYSVSREKKERFSLILESASTNQTSMYLCASLRSLGGGLDLSGNTIYFGEGSWLTVV.

This clone turned up a few times. V gene TRBV7-2 combines with J gene TRBJ2-1, with 10 bases aligning to TRBD2. The length of the CDR3 is 16 residues. Germline V gene sequence: CDR1 SGHTA, CDR2 FQGNSA. The J segment lost 4 bases and the V segment lost 3 bases, leaving 6 bases of the junction unmatched. This CDR3 is CASSFLSGGGYNEQFF. The CDR3 nucleotides read TGTGCCAGCAGCTTCCTAAGCGGGGGGGGTTACAATGAGCAGTTCTTC.

This clone has a single count. J is TRBJ1-2 and V is TRBV18, with 8 bases identical to TRBD1. The J segment lost 3 bases and the V segment lost 1 base, leaving 4 bases of the junction unmatched. The CDR3 is made up of 15 amino acids. CDR1 KGHSH and CDR2 LQKENI come from the germline V gene. CDR3 region: CASSPRGQGDYGYTF. In DNA form, the CDR3 reads TGTGCCAGCTCACCACGAGGACAGGGTGACTATGGCTACACCTTC.

The chain recombines TRBV24-1 with TRBJ1-1; the D gene is possibly TRBD1 (5 bases). The germline V gene has CDR1 KGHDR and CDR2 SFDVKD. The V end lost 7 bases, the J end lost 4 bases, and 15 bases lay between the germline ends. The CDR3 is 14 amino acids. CDR3 in DNA: TGTGCCACCAGCCGCGGGGGGGTAGGCACTGAAGCTTTCTTT. Protein product: CATSRGGVGTEAFF.

This chain joins TRBV3-1 (or the pseudogene TRBV3-2) and TRBJ1-1; no clear D gene. Trimming stripped 4 bases from V and 4 bases from J, with 22 bases between. This CDR3 has 17 residues. Germline loops: CDR1 LGHDT, CDR2 YNNKEL (reference sequence). The CDR3 spells CASSLRVRKLWLTEAFF. CDR3 nucleotide sequence: TGTGCCAGCAGCCTAAGAGTGAGGAAATTATGGCTCACTGAAGCTTTCTTT.

The chain uses TRBV9 and TRBJ1-3, with D possibly TRBD1 on 6 matching bases. The germline CDR1 and CDR2 sequences are SGDLS and YYNGEE. There are 15 residues in the CDR3. V shed 3 bases and J shed 4 bases, with 14 bases lying between them. The CDR3 DNA reads TGTGCCAGCAGCGCCCCGGACAGAGAGGGAAACACCATATATTTT. It translates to CASSAPDREGNTIYF.

V usage is TRBV20-1 and J usage is TRBJ2-1; D is possibly TRBD1 (7 bases). V was shortened by 0 bases and J by 12 bases, with 9 bases between the two germline ends. The CDR3 totals 11 residues. The germline V gene encodes CDR1 DFQATT and CDR2 SNEGSKA (reference sequence). As DNA, the CDR3 is TGCAGTGCTAGAGACAGGGGGGTGCAGTTCTTC. Amino acids: CSARDRGVQFF.

The gene calls are TRBV5-1 and TRBJ2-5; 11 bases map to TRBD2. CDR3 length: 14 residues. V gave up 3 bases and J gave up 7 bases; unmatched junction bases: 5. Germline CDR1 SGHRS, CDR2 YFSETQ. The CDR3 reads CASSSTSGEGTQYF. The CDR3 DNA follows: TGCGCCAGCAGCTCGACTAGCGGGGAAGGGACCCAGTACTTC.

This clone was seen a single time. The chain is built from TRBV18 and TRBJ1-5; unclear D gene. With 6 bases removed from V and 5 bases from J, the gap between germline ends came to 14 bases. This CDR3 is 14 amino acids long. The germline gives CDR1 KGHSH, CDR2 LQKENI. CDR3 protein: CASSPSGNYQPQHF. For the CDR3, the DNA is TGTGCCAGCTCCCCGTCGGGAAATTATCAGCCCCAGCATTTT.

This clone was found a few times. The chain couples TRBV5-1 to TRBJ1-2, with 9 nucleotides matching TRBD1. The V and J ends lost 4 bases and 8 bases, in that order; junction bases with no gene match: 6. From germline, CDR1 is SGHRS and CDR2 YFSETQ. This CDR3 region has 13 residues. CDR3 sequence reads: CASSVGQGGGYTF. In DNA, the CDR3 is TGCGCCAGCAGCGTGGGACAGGGTGGCGGCTACACCTTC.